This TCR beta chain is from a study of metastatic and nonmetastatic thyroid tumors. Across the study: Comparative analysis of repertoires was undertaken across blood and tumor or nodule tissue obtained from malignant and benign thyroid patients.

Authors' processing steps: For papillary thyroid cancer, a distant-metastasis classifier was constructed from CDR3 differences observed across clinicopathological groups. Using MiXCR, TCRdb re-called clones from the PCR reads. These V and J calls originate from TCRdb's pipeline instead of the authors' own analysis. The sample shows 30,000 to 50,000 clones, approximately 19% of them seen only once. General study points: When malignant thyroid tumors were compared with benign nodules, TCR beta diversity was reportedly significantly higher in the malignant tumors. This held in both blood and tumor samples.

Every patient was untreated before thyroid surgery. This clone came up many times. Its antigen is as yet unknown. The specimen was tumor tissue. This sequence was found in a female donor with papillary thyroid cancer or a benign thyroid nodule (not recorded which). Some clones in this sample may be carry-over from other donors' samples.

The CDR3 region has the DNA TGCAGCATAGGACAGGTAGTATCAGATACGCAGTATTTT. It translates to CSIGQVVSDTQYF. The chain has TRBV29-1 and TRBJ2-3; TRBD1 aligns across 7 bases. Germline CDR1 and CDR2: SQVTM and ANQGSEA. The CDR3 is 13 amino acids. V lost 8 bases, J lost 4 bases, and 9 bases stayed unmatched.